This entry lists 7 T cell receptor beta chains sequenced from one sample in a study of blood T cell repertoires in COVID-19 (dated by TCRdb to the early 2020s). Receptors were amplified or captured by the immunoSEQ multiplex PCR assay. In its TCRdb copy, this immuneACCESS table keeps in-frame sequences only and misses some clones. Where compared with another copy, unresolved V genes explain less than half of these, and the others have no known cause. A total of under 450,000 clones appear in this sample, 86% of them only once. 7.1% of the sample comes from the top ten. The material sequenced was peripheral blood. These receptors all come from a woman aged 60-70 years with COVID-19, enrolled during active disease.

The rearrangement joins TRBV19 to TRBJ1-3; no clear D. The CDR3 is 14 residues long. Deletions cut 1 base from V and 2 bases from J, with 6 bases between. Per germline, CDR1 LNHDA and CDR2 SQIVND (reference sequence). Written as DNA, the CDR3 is TGTGCCAGTAGTATAGGAGGGACTGGAAACACCATATATTTT. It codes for CASSIGGTGNTIYF. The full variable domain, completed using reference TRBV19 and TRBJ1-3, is DGGITQSPKYLFRKEGQNVTLSCEQNLNHDAMYWYRQDPGQGLRLIYYSQIVNDFQKGDIAEGYSVSREKKESFPLTVTSAQKNPTAFYLCASSIGGTGNTIYFGEGSWLTVV.

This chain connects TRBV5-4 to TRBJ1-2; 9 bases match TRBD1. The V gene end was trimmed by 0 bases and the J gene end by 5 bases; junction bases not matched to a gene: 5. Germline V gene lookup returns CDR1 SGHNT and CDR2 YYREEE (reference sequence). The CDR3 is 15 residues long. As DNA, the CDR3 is TGTGCCAGCAGCTTGGATGGGACAGGGTCGTATGGCTACACCTTC. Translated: CASSLDGTGSYGYTF.

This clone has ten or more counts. In DNA, the CDR3 is TGCGCCAGCAGCTTGGGACGGGGACAGGGAAGTAATTCACCCCTCCACTTT. Translated: CASSLGRGQGSNSPLHF. This chain joins TRBV5-1 and TRBJ1-6; TRBD1 matches at 9 bases. This CDR3 region has 17 residues. Germline assignment: CDR1 SGHRS and CDR2 YFSETQ. V was pared by 0 bases and J by 6 bases, with 7 bases of the junction left unmatched.

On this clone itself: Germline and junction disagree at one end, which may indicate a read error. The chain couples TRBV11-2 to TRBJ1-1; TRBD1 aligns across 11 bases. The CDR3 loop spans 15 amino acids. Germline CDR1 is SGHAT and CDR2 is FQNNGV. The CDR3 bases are TGTGCCAGCAGCTTTTCCTCCGGGACAGGGGGGCCCCGCGCGTTT. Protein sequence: CASSFSSGTGGPRAF.

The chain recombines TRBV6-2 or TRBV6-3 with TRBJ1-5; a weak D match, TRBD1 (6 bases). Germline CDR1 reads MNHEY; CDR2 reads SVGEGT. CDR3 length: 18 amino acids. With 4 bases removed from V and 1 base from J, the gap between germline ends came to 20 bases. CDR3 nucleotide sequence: TGTGCCAGCAGTTCCCTGGGTTGGGACATGGGGAGCAATCAGCCCCAGCATTTT. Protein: CASSSLGWDMGSNQPQHF.

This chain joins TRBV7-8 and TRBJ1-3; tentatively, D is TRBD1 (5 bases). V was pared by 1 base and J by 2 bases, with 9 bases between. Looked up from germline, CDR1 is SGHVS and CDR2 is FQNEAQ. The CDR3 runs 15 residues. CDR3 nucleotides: TGTGCCAGCAGCTTAGGCCCAGGGCCTGGAAACACCATATATTTT. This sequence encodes CASSLGPGPGNTIYF. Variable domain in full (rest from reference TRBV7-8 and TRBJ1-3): GAGVSQSPRYKVAKRGQDVALRCDPISGHVSLFWYQQALGQGPEFLTYFQNEAQLDKSGLPSDRFFAERPEGSVSTLKIQRTQQEDSAVYLCASSLGPGPGNTIYFGEGSWLTVV.

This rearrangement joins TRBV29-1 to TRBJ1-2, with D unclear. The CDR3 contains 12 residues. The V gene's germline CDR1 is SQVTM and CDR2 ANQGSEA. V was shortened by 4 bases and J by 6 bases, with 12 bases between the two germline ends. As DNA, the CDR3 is TGCAGCGTTGTAAGAGGAGGAGATGGCTACACCTTC. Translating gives CSVVRGGDGYTF.